This is a list of T cell receptor beta chains from one sample in a study of neurological immune-mediated disorders. TCRdb re-analysed the 5' RACE reads in MiXCR, keeping a single row per CDR3 protein. The repertoire holds about 30,000 distinct CDR3 sequences, with 5.5% to 7% as singletons. The source material was CD4+ T cells from blood. Receptors were obtained from a woman aged 45-59 years in good health. Both conserved end residues are part of each CDR3. A D gene is named only where the DNA matches it firmly. Size is omitted from some rows. Given values are once, few, many or a class for expanded clones.

j_gene: TRBJ2-7; d_gene: TRBD1; v_gene: TRBV20-1; len: 14; abundance: many; CDR3nt: TGCAGTGCCAAAAGGGGGCAGGGGGCCTACGAGCAGTACTTC; CDR3aa: CSAKRGQGAYEQYF
j_gene: TRBJ2-3; d_gene: TRBD2; v_gene: TRBV5-1; len: 14; abundance: many; CDR3nt: TGCGCCAGCAGTCGCGGGGGGCCCACAGATACGCAGTATTTT; CDR3aa: CASSRGGPTDTQYF
j_gene: TRBJ1-1; d_gene: .; v_gene: TRBV7-8; len: 13; abundance: many; CDR3nt: TGTGCCAGCAGCTTAGCGAGGGCCACTGAAGCTTTCTTT; CDR3aa: CASSLARATEAFF
j_gene: TRBJ2-3; d_gene: .; v_gene: TRBV12-3/TRBV12-4; len: 12; abundance: medium-sized; CDR3nt: TGTGCCAGCAGTTTTCGCCCAGATACGCAGTATTTT; CDR3aa: CASSFRPDTQYF
j_gene: TRBJ2-7; d_gene: .; v_gene: TRBV5-1; len: 14; abundance: medium-sized; CDR3nt: TGCGCCACCCGGTCGGACTCCCTGTTGGGAGAGCAGTACTTC; CDR3aa: CATRSDSLLGEQYF
j_gene: TRBJ2-5; d_gene: .; v_gene: TRBV24-1; len: 15; abundance: .; CDR3nt: TGTGCCACCAGTGATTCCCCTCCCCTGCAAGAGACCCAGTACTTC; CDR3aa: CATSDSPPLQETQYF
j_gene: TRBJ2-2; d_gene: TRBD1; v_gene: TRBV28; len: 14; abundance: many; CDR3nt: TGTGCCAGCCAATCGGGACAGAGGTCCGGGGAGCTGTTTTTT; CDR3aa: CASQSGQRSGELFF
j_gene: TRBJ1-1; d_gene: .; v_gene: TRBV7-2; len: 15; abundance: many; CDR3nt: TGTGCCAGCAGCTTATCAATGGGGGTGAACACTGAAGCTTTCTTT; CDR3aa: CASSLSMGVNTEAFF
j_gene: TRBJ1-2; d_gene: .; v_gene: TRBV6-1; len: 13; abundance: many; CDR3nt: TGTGCCAGCAGTGAAAGACAGACCTATGGCTACACCTTC; CDR3aa: CASSERQTYGYTF
j_gene: TRBJ2-2; d_gene: .; v_gene: TRBV3-1; len: 14; abundance: many; CDR3nt: TGTGCCAGCAGCCAAGCCGTTTCGGGCGGGGAGCTGTTTTTT; CDR3aa: CASSQAVSGGELFF
j_gene: TRBJ1-1; d_gene: .; v_gene: TRBV10-3; len: 14; abundance: many; CDR3nt: TGTGCCATCAGTGCCTCCGGGACACTCCCCGGAGCTTTCTTT; CDR3aa: CAISASGTLPGAFF
j_gene: TRBJ2-1; d_gene: TRBD2; v_gene: TRBV20-1; len: 14; abundance: .; CDR3nt: TGCAGTGCTTGCCCGGGAGGGCCTTACAATGAGCAGTTCTTC; CDR3aa: CSACPGGPYNEQFF
j_gene: TRBJ2-7; d_gene: TRBD2; v_gene: TRBV15; len: 14; abundance: many; CDR3nt: TGTGCCACCAGCAGAGCGGGAGGGCCGAGGGAGCAGTACTTC; CDR3aa: CATSRAGGPREQYF
j_gene: TRBJ2-7; d_gene: .; v_gene: TRBV5-1; len: 15; abundance: many; CDR3nt: TGCGCCAGCAATAGGAGGTCAGGGGGAGGAAATGAGCAGTACTTC; CDR3aa: CASNRRSGGGNEQYF
j_gene: TRBJ1-1; d_gene: TRBD1; v_gene: TRBV5-1; len: 15; abundance: many; CDR3nt: TGCGCCAGCAGCCCGCGGACAGGGGGCCGAACTGAAGCTTTCTTT; CDR3aa: CASSPRTGGRTEAFF
j_gene: TRBJ1-1; d_gene: .; v_gene: TRBV20-1; len: 12; abundance: many; CDR3nt: TGCAGTGCTTTGGGACTGGAGGGTTGGGCTTTCTTT; CDR3aa: CSALGLEGWAFF
j_gene: TRBJ1-1; d_gene: .; v_gene: TRBV5-1; len: 14; abundance: many; CDR3nt: TGCGCCAGCAGCTTGGACAGTAAGATGACTGAAGCTTTCTTT; CDR3aa: CASSLDSKMTEAFF
j_gene: TRBJ2-1; d_gene: .; v_gene: TRBV24-1; len: 17; abundance: many; CDR3nt: TGTGCCACCAGTGATCCCAGGACACGCCACTCCTACAATGAGCAGTTCTTC; CDR3aa: CATSDPRTRHSYNEQFF
j_gene: TRBJ2-7; d_gene: TRBD2; v_gene: TRBV5-1; len: 16; abundance: many; CDR3nt: TGCGCCAGCAGCTTAACGGTAGCGGGGGGGCCCTCGGAGCAGTACTTC; CDR3aa: CASSLTVAGGPSEQYF
j_gene: TRBJ1-6; d_gene: .; v_gene: TRBV5-1; len: 13; abundance: many; CDR3nt: TGCGCCAGCAGCTCGACAGCCGATTCACCCCTCCACTTT; CDR3aa: CASSSTADSPLHF
j_gene: TRBJ1-3; d_gene: .; v_gene: TRBV20-1; len: 15; abundance: many; CDR3nt: TGCAGTGCTAGAGATGGGGAGAGTGCTGGAAACACCATATATTTT; CDR3aa: CSARDGESAGNTIYF
j_gene: TRBJ2-2; d_gene: TRBD2; v_gene: TRBV6-2/TRBV6-3; len: 16; abundance: many; CDR3nt: TGTGCCAGCAGTCCCCAGCGGGGGTATCCAACCGGGGAGCTGTTTTTT; CDR3aa: CASSPQRGYPTGELFF
j_gene: TRBJ1-2; d_gene: .; v_gene: TRBV29-1; len: 10; abundance: medium-sized; CDR3nt: TGCAGCGTTGATCCCCCCTGGAACACCTTC; CDR3aa: CSVDPPWNTF
j_gene: TRBJ2-2; d_gene: TRBD2; v_gene: TRBV5-5; len: 13; abundance: medium-sized; CDR3nt: TGTGCCAGCAGCCAGGGACTAGCCGGGGAGCTGTTTTTT; CDR3aa: CASSQGLAGELFF
j_gene: TRBJ1-5; d_gene: .; v_gene: TRBV28; len: 16; abundance: many; CDR3nt: TGTGCCAGCAGCTCCGCCTTCGCGGATAGCAATCAGCCCCAGCATTTT; CDR3aa: CASSSAFADSNQPQHF
j_gene: TRBJ1-6; d_gene: .; v_gene: TRBV11-2; len: 15; abundance: many; CDR3nt: TGTGCCAGCAGCTTAGAGGGGGGGTTCGATTCACCCCTCCACTTT; CDR3aa: CASSLEGGFDSPLHF
j_gene: TRBJ2-1; d_gene: .; v_gene: TRBV6-5; len: 12; abundance: few; CDR3nt: TGTGCCAGCAGTACCCAGGGGACTGAGCAGTTCTTC; CDR3aa: CASSTQGTEQFF
j_gene: TRBJ2-7; d_gene: TRBD1; v_gene: TRBV5-1; len: 13; abundance: many; CDR3nt: TGCGCCAGCAGTGGGACAGGGCTAGACGAGCAGTACTTC; CDR3aa: CASSGTGLDEQYF
j_gene: TRBJ2-1; d_gene: TRBD2; v_gene: TRBV6-1; len: 15; abundance: many; CDR3nt: TGTGCCAGCAGTGAACGCGGGAGTGGCTACAATGAGCAGTTCTTC; CDR3aa: CASSERGSGYNEQFF
j_gene: TRBJ2-3; d_gene: TRBD2; v_gene: TRBV5-1; len: 17; abundance: many; CDR3nt: TGCGCCAGCAGCTTCGGGACTAGCGGGGGGGGCACAGATACGCAGTATTTT; CDR3aa: CASSFGTSGGGTDTQYF
j_gene: TRBJ2-7; d_gene: .; v_gene: TRBV7-2; len: 15; abundance: many; CDR3nt: TGTGCCAGCAGCTTAGCGCACGGACACATCTACGAGCAGTACTTC; CDR3aa: CASSLAHGHIYEQYF
j_gene: TRBJ2-7; d_gene: TRBD1; v_gene: TRBV7-9; len: 15; abundance: many; CDR3nt: TGTGCCAGCAGCGGAGACAGGGCGAGCTCCTACGAGCAGTACTTC; CDR3aa: CASSGDRASSYEQYF
j_gene: TRBJ2-7; d_gene: .; v_gene: TRBV28; len: 15; abundance: many; CDR3nt: TGTGCCAGCCAAATTGGGGGGAGGACCGGGTACGAGCAGTACTTC; CDR3aa: CASQIGGRTGYEQYF
j_gene: TRBJ2-2; d_gene: .; v_gene: TRBV15; len: 13; abundance: .; CDR3nt: TGTGCCACCAGTAACAGGAACACCGGGGAGCTGTTTTTT; CDR3aa: CATSNRNTGELFF
j_gene: TRBJ2-7; d_gene: .; v_gene: TRBV19; len: 16; abundance: many; CDR3nt: TGTGCCAGTAGTATATCAGGTACGGGACTTGGCTACGAGCAGTACTTC; CDR3aa: CASSISGTGLGYEQYF
j_gene: TRBJ2-5; d_gene: .; v_gene: TRBV20-1; len: 13; abundance: .; CDR3nt: TGCAGTGCCGGCGGGACAGCACAAGAGACCCAGTACTTC; CDR3aa: CSAGGTAQETQYF
j_gene: TRBJ2-7; d_gene: TRBD2; v_gene: TRBV20-1; len: 15; abundance: many; CDR3nt: TGCAGTGCTAGGGGTGTAGCGGGGGTGGGCTACGAGCAGTACTTC; CDR3aa: CSARGVAGVGYEQYF
j_gene: TRBJ2-3; d_gene: .; v_gene: TRBV28; len: 18; abundance: medium-sized; CDR3nt: TGTGCCAGCAGTTTGGACCGAGCAGGCTCATCAAGCACAGATACGCAGTATTTT; CDR3aa: CASSLDRAGSSSTDTQYF
j_gene: TRBJ2-7; d_gene: TRBD1; v_gene: TRBV9; len: 14; abundance: many; CDR3nt: TGTGCCAGCAGCGCCGGGACAGGGGCCCACGAGCAGTACTTC; CDR3aa: CASSAGTGAHEQYF
j_gene: TRBJ1-5; d_gene: .; v_gene: TRBV29-1; len: 13; abundance: many; CDR3nt: TGCAGCGTGGGAAGGGAGAACAATCAGCCCCAGCATTTT; CDR3aa: CSVGRENNQPQHF
j_gene: TRBJ2-3; d_gene: .; v_gene: TRBV9; len: 13; abundance: many; CDR3nt: TGTGCCAGCAGTGCCAGCTTGGGAGATACGCAGTATTTT; CDR3aa: CASSASLGDTQYF
j_gene: TRBJ1-4; d_gene: TRBD1; v_gene: TRBV7-9; len: 15; abundance: many; CDR3nt: TGTGCCAGCAGCTCGCGCCAGGGGGCTTGGGAAAAACTGTTTTTT; CDR3aa: CASSSRQGAWEKLFF
j_gene: TRBJ2-1; d_gene: TRBD1; v_gene: TRBV6-4; len: 16; abundance: .; CDR3nt: TGTGCCAGCAGCCGATCTCCGGGACAGGGGGCGTATGAGCAGTTCTTC; CDR3aa: CASSRSPGQGAYEQFF
j_gene: TRBJ2-5; d_gene: .; v_gene: TRBV29-1; len: 10; abundance: many; CDR3nt: TGCGCGGGGCTATACGAGACCCAGTACTTC; CDR3aa: CAGLYETQYF
j_gene: TRBJ2-1; d_gene: .; v_gene: TRBV5-1; len: 13; abundance: many; CDR3nt: TGCGCCAGCAGCGATTTTAGCGGCAATGAGCAGTTCTTC; CDR3aa: CASSDFSGNEQFF